One sample yielded the 8 T cell receptor beta chains listed below, sequenced in a study of cytomegalovirus exposure and HLA in healthy donors. PCR involved 60 Vbeta and 13 Jbeta primers. Sequencing was performed with immunoSEQ multiplex PCR; in TCRdb, only in-frame clones are kept and a portion is missing. This sample has about 190,000 clones, with approximately 80% found just once. The source material was PBMCs. All receptors derive from a boy aged 2-9 years in good health and CMV-seronegative.

The table lists this clone with a few counts. The V gene is TRBV13, the J gene TRBJ2-1, with 7 bases matching TRBD2. Per germline, CDR1 PRHDT and CDR2 FYEKMQ (reference sequence). The CDR3 sequence is 15 residues long. Trimming removed 5 bases from V and 8 bases from J; junction bases left unmatched: 12. This chain's CDR3 is CASSPRVGLKYEQFF. Written as DNA, the CDR3 is TGTGCCAGCAGCCCCAGGGTGGGACTAAAATATGAGCAGTTCTTC.

The V gene is TRBV19, the J gene TRBJ1-1; no reliable D call. The ends were cut back, 0 bases at V and 10 bases at J, with 12 bases in the middle. The germline V gene has CDR1 LNHDA and CDR2 SQIVND (reference sequence). This CDR3 has 13 residues. CDR3: CASSIDGEGLAFF. The CDR3, as DNA: TGTGCCAGTAGTATAGATGGAGAGGGTTTAGCTTTCTTT.

The CDR3 region has the DNA TGTGCCAGCAGCTTCGGGACAGCCTACAATGAGCAGTTCTTC. Its protein product is CASSFGTAYNEQFF. The gene calls are TRBV7-9 and TRBJ2-1, with 7 bases aligning to TRBD1. The length of the CDR3 is 14 residues. The V gene's germline CDR1 is SEHNR and CDR2 FQNEAQ (reference sequence). The ends lost 3 bases at V and 2 bases at J; junction bases unmatched: 1.

The chain recombines TRBV29-1 with TRBJ1-1; 8 bases are a match to TRBD1. Germline lookup yields CDR1 SQVTM and CDR2 ANQGSEA. The length of the CDR3 is 17 residues. V lost 6 bases and J lost 1; bases outside the gene matches: 16. As DNA, the CDR3 is TGCAGCGTATTGAGAGGGCAGGGGGCGACCCCGAACACTGAAGCTTTCTTT. Translating gives CSVLRGQGATPNTEAFF.

This sequence joins TRBV19 and TRBJ2-3; 8 bases map to TRBD1. Germline V gene sequence: CDR1 LNHDA, CDR2 SQIVND (reference sequence). The V segment lost 8 bases and the J segment 0 bases; nucleotides outside the gene matches: 4. The CDR3 has 14 amino acids. The CDR3 loop reads CASEDRASTDTQYF. The CDR3 DNA reads TGTGCCAGTGAGGACAGGGCTAGCACAGATACGCAGTATTTT.

This clone was counted only a few times. The J gene is TRBJ2-5, the V gene TRBV19; weak D call: TRBD1 (5 bases). The assigned J gene may be wrong: the sequence end matches TRBJ2-7 better. The germline V gene has CDR1 LNHDA and CDR2 SQIVND (reference sequence). The CDR3 is 14 amino acids. CDR3 sequence reads: CASSIGGRYYEQYF. In DNA, the CDR3 is TGTGCCAGTAGTATAGGGGGCCGCTACTACGAGCAGTACTTC.

The V and J genes are TRBV18 and TRBJ2-7; TRBD1 might be the D (7 bases). This CDR3 is built from 14 residues. The V and J ends lost 4 bases and 0 bases respectively, with 10 bases between them. Germline CDR1 reads KGHSH; CDR2 reads LQKENI. CDR3 nucleotides: TGTGCCAGCTCACGCGGGACAGCCTCCTACGAGCAGTACTTC. Translated, it gives CASSRGTASYEQYF.

The CDR3 loop is CASSELAGGPRTNEQFF. DNA for the CDR3: TGTGCCAGTAGTGAACTAGCGGGGGGGCCTCGGACAAATGAGCAGTTCTTC. The chain links TRBV19 to TRBJ2-1, with TRBD2 identical over 13 bases. The ends lost 5 bases at V and 7 bases at J; junction bases unmatched: 11. Germline-derived CDR1 and CDR2 are LNHDA and SQIVND (reference sequence). This CDR3 comprises 17 residues.